This T cell receptor (beta chain) originates from a study of T cell responses to AZD1222 COVID-19 vaccine. Recipients boosted at about 4 weeks or about 12 weeks are pooled. Study-level findings and limits: It should be noted that donors were predominantly white British and more often female, and clonal diversity was possibly underestimated. Unmutated regions of variants are reportedly targeted by nearly half of spike-specific TCRs.

TCRdb keeps only in-frame clones here, not all; method: immunoSEQ multiplex PCR. The sample holds about 150,000 clones; about nine tenths are singletons and the top ten take roughly 10%. V gave up 3 bases and J gave up 4 bases, with 9 bases separating them. In germline, CDR1 is LGHNA, CDR2 YNFKEQ. This CDR3 contains 14 residues. This clone appeared once. Its specificity is unknown. The sequencing used peripheral blood, collected 28 days after the second AZD1222 dose. The sequence was collected from an adult who received the AZD1222 COVID-19 vaccine. The gene calls are TRBV4-2 and TRBJ2-2; D unclear. The CDR3 is CASSHSSVTGELFF. DNA of the CDR3: TGTGCCAGCAGCCACTCCTCAGTCACCGGGGAGCTGTTTTTT.